The clone carrying this TCR beta chain was recorded at least ten times. Its antigen is undetermined. Sample time point: longitudinal time-point 3. These data come from a study of neurological immune-mediated disorders. Study conclusions and caveats: HTLV-1-associated myelopathy had the most TCR clonal expansion, while multiple sclerosis had the least, a level that fell below healthy controls.

TCRdb passed the 5' RACE reads through MiXCR, listing each CDR3 protein once. The sample shows approximately 89,000 distinct CDR3 sequences, about 4% of them seen only once. The length of the CDR3 is 14 residues. Germline V CDR1 and CDR2: SGHTA, FQGNSA. The V end lost 1 base, the J end lost 3 bases, and 10 bases lay between the germline ends. The TCR sequence derives from a woman in her sixties or seventies with multiple sclerosis. This chain links TRBV7-2 with TRBJ2-7; D is unclear. The sequenced sample consisted of PBMCs. CDR3 DNA sequence: TGTGCCAGCAGCTTAGTGTGGACCAACTACGAGCAGTACTTC. This sequence encodes CASSLVWTNYEQYF.